Detailed here is one T cell receptor beta chain. The sample comes from a study of blood T cell repertoires in COVID-19. About the research overall: COVID-19 samples, acute and convalescent, were from the United States, Italy and Spain.

Produced via immunoSEQ multiplex PCR; TCRdb's table is partial and in-frame only. Here the sample spans 110,000 to 150,000 clones, about 80% being singletons. Germline V lookup: CDR1 SEHNR, CDR2 FQNEAQ (reference sequence). V lost 3 bases to trimming and J lost 4 bases; unmatched junction nucleotides: 1. The CDR3 is 14 residues long. The sample was PBMCs or T cells enriched from blood (not recorded which). The TCR originated in a woman younger than 30 who had been exposed to COVID-19. The chain uses TRBV7-9 and TRBJ2-7, with 12 bases aligning to TRBD1. The DNA for the CDR3 is TGTGCCAGCAGCTTGGGACAGGGGGCGTACGAGCAGTACTTC. This codes for CASSLGQGAYEQYF.